This TCR beta chain was documented in a study of CD8+ T cells in alopecia areata. On the study more broadly: A regimen of oral tofacitinib, 5 to 10 mg twice daily, was given to treated patients.

Following extraction, RNA underwent reverse transcription to cDNA, which served as the sequencing template. The assay was immunoSEQ multiplex PCR, and TCRdb's table has in-frame clones only and misses some. The table shows about 200,000 clones, with 55% to 70% occurring only once. General study points: Sharing of TCRs across patients appeared less clear than in mice, possibly for HLA-related reasons.

A remark on this clone: The target antigen is unknown.

The J segment lost 5 bases and the V segment lost 4 bases, leaving 4 bases of the junction unmatched. This CDR3 region has 15 residues. CDR1 SQVTM and CDR2 ANQGSEA come from the germline V gene. Treatment denoted: oral pan-JAK inhibitor, 5-10 mg twice daily. The TCR comes from a human donor with alopecia areata. Specimen: CD4+ T cells sorted from blood, collected at week 24, from a patient treated with tofacitinib. V gene TRBV29-1 combines with J gene TRBJ2-5; 16 bases map to TRBD2. CDR3 nucleotide sequence: TGCAGCGTTGCCCCGGGACTAGCGGGGGGGGAGACCCAGTACTTC. Translating gives CSVAPGLAGGETQYF.